Included here is one T cell receptor beta chain sequence, with context. These data are taken from a study of blood T cell repertoires in COVID-19. Study-level information: The United States, Italy and Spain were the sources of the acute and convalescent COVID-19 samples. T cells, B-cell-depleted T cells, or PBMCs supplied cDNA or gDNA.

Under the authors' procedure: Quantification of nucleated cells was approximated via reference gene primer amplification. The protocol was immunoSEQ multiplex PCR, while the TCRdb copy is restricted to in-frame clones and leaves out a portion. That table gives V, J and clone size, and the DNA gave D and trimming. The sample lists 40,000 to 45,000 clones; over 90% were seen once. The ends lost 6 bases at V and 2 bases at J; junction bases unmatched: 4. CDR1 is SGHRS, CDR2 YFSETQ, per germline. The CDR3 is 13 residues long. The rearrangement links TRBV5-1 to TRBJ2-7; 8 bases align to TRBD1. The sample consisted of peripheral blood. The TCR sequence derives from a human donor in a cohort sampled during active COVID-19. The CDR3 sequence is CASTGQDPYEQYF. In nucleotides, the CDR3 is TGCGCCAGCACGGGACAGGACCCCTACGAGCAGTACTTC.